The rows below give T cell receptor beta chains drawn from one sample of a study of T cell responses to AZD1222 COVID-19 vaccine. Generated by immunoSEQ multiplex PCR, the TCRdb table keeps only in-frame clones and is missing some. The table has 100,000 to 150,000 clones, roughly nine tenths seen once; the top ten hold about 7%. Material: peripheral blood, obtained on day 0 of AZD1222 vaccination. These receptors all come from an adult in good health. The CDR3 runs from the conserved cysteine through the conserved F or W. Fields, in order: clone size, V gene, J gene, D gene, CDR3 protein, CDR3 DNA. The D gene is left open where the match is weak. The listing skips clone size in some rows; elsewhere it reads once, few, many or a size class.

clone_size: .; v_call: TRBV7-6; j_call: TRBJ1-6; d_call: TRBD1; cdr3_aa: CASSSRQGDSPLHF; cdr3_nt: TGTGCCAGCAGCTCAAGACAGGGGGATTCACCCCTCCACTTT
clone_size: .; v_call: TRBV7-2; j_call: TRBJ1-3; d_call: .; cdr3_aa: CASSLGQSSGNTIYF; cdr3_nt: TGTGCCAGCAGCTTAGGACAGAGCTCTGGAAACACCATATATTTT
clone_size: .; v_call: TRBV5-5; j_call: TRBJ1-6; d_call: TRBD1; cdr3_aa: CASSTGGAWDSPLHF; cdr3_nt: TGTGCCAGCAGTACAGGGGGCGCCTGGGACTCACCCCTCCACTTT
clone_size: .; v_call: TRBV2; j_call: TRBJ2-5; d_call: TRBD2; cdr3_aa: CASTGGGLAGRETQYF; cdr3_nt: TGTGCCAGCACTGGAGGGGGACTAGCGGGGAGAGAGACCCAGTACTTC
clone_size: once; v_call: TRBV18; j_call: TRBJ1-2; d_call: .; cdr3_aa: CASSPPSGVHGYTF; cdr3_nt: TGTGCCAGCTCACCACCTTCAGGGGTGCATGGCTACACCTTC
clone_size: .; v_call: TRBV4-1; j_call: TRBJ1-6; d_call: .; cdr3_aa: CASSLGLSANSPLHF; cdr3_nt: TGCGCCAGCAGCCTAGGTCTGTCGGCCAATTCACCCCTCCACTTT
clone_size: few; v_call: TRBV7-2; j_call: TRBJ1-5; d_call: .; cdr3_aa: CASSLVGGEPQHF; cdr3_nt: TGTGCCAGCAGCTTAGTTGGGGGGGAGCCCCAGCATTTT
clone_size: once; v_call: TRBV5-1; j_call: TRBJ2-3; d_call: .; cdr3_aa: CASSSVRGRTDTQYF; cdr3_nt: TGCGCCAGCAGCTCTGTCAGGGGGAGGACAGATACGCAGTATTTT
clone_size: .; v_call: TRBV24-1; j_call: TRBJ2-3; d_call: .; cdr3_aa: CATSVSVGAGETDTQYF; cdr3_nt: TGTGCCACCAGTGTGAGCGTGGGGGCCGGGGAGACAGATACGCAGTATTTT
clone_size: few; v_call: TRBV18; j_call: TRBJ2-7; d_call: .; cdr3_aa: CASSLHTYEQYF; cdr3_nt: TGTGCCAGCTCACTACATACCTACGAGCAGTACTTC
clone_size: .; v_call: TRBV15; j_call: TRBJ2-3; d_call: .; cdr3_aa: CATSRDPTDTQYF; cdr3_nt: TGTGCCACCAGCAGAGATCCCACAGATACGCAGTATTTT
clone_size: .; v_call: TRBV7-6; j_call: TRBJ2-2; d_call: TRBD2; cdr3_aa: CASSLGGGLYTGELFF; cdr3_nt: TGTGCCAGCAGCTTAGGCGGGGGGCTTTACACCGGGGAGCTGTTTTTT
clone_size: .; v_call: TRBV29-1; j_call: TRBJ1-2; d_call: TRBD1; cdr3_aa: CSVDLLDRANYGYTF; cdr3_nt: TGCAGCGTTGATCTACTAGACAGGGCCAACTATGGCTACACCTTC
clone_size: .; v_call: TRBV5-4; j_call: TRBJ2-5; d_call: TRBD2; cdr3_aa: CASSLRLAGGQETQYF; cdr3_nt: TGTGCCAGCAGCTTGAGACTAGCGGGGGGGCAGGAGACCCAGTACTTC
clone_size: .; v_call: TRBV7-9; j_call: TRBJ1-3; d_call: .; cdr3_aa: CASSLGTGNTIYF; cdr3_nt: TGTGCCAGCAGCTTAGGGACTGGAAACACCATATATTTT
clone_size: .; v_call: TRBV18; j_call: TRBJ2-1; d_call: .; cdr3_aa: CASSPDQSAYNEQFF; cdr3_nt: TGTGCCAGCTCACCAGATCAGTCGGCCTACAATGAGCAGTTCTTC
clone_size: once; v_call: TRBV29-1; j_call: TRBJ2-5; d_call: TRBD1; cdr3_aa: CSVDDRDLAGEETQYF; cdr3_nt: TGCAGCGTTGACGACAGGGACCTGGCCGGAGAAGAGACCCAGTACTTC
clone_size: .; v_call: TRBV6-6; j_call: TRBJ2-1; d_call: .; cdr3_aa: CASRQGGNEQFF; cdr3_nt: TGTGCCAGCAGACAGGGCGGGAATGAGCAGTTCTTC
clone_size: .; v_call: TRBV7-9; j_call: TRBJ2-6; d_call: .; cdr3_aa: CASSFRGTSSGANVLTF; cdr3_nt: TGTGCCAGCAGCTTCAGGGGTACCAGCTCTGGGGCCAACGTCCTGACTTTC
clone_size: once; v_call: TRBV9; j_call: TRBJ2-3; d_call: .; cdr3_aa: CASSPRTGTSTDTQYF; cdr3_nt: TGTGCCAGCAGCCCTCGGACTGGCACTAGCACAGATACGCAGTATTTT
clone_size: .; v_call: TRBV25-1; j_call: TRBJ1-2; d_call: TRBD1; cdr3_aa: CASSESDRVDGYTF; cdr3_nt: TGTGCCAGCAGTGAGTCGGACAGGGTTGATGGCTACACCTTC
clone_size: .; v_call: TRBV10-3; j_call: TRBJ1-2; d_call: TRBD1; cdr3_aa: CATARDSADGYTF; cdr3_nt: TGTGCCACCGCCCGGGACAGTGCCGATGGCTACACCTTC
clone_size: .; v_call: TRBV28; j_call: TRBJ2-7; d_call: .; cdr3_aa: CASSFGVGAYEQYF; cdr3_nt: TGTGCCAGCAGTTTCGGGGTGGGTGCCTACGAGCAGTACTTC
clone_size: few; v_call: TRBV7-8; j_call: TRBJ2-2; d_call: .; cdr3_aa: CASSLWASLTGELFF; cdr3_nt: TGTGCCAGCAGCTTATGGGCATCCCTCACCGGGGAGCTGTTTTTT
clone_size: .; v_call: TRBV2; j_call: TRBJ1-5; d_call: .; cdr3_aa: CASVLERNRVPQPQHF; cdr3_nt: TGTGCCAGCGTGTTAGAACGGAACAGGGTACCACAGCCCCAGCATTTT
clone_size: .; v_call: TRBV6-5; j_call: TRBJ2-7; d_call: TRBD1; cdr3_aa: CASSTGESYEQYF; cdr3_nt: TGTGCCAGCAGCACAGGGGAATCCTACGAGCAGTACTTC
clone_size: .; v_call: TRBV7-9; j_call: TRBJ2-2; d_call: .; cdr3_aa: CASSLSTGELFF; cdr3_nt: TGTGCCAGCAGCTTGAGCACCGGGGAGCTGTTTTTT
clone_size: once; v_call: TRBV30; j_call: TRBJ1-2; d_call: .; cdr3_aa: CAWLTTGTPNYGYTF; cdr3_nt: TGTGCCTGGCTTACCACCGGGACACCCAACTATGGCTACACCTTC
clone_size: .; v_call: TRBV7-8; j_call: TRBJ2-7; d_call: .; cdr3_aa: CASSLTTATYEQYF; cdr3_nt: TGTGCCAGCAGCTTGACGACAGCTACCTACGAGCAGTACTTC
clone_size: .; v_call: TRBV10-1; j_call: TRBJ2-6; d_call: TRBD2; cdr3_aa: CASRAGGSGANVLTF; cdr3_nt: TGCGCCAGCAGGGCGGGGGGCTCTGGGGCCAACGTCCTGACTTTC
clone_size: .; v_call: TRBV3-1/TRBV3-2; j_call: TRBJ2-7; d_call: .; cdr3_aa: CASSQNSYEQYF; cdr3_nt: TGTGCCAGCAGCCAAAACTCCTACGAGCAGTACTTC
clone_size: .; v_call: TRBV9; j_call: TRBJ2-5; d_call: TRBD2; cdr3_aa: CASSTGGAAETQYF; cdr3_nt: TGTGCCAGCAGCACGGGGGGGGCGGCAGAGACCCAGTACTTC
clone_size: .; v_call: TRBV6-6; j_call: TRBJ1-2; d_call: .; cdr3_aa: CASSYYSAHYGYTF; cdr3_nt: TGTGCCAGCAGTTATTACAGCGCCCACTATGGCTACACCTTC
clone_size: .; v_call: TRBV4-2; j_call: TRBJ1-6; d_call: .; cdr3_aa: CASSQYREISYNSPLHF; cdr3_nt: TGTGCCAGCAGCCAATACAGGGAAATCTCCTATAATTCACCCCTCCACTTT
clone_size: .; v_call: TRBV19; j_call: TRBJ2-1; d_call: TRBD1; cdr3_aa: CASSIGQVLSGEQFF; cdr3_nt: TGTGCCAGTAGTATCGGACAGGTGCTTTCGGGTGAGCAGTTCTTC
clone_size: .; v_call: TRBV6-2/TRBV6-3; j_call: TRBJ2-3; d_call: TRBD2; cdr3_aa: CASSYSWSGDYTDTQYF; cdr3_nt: TGTGCCAGCAGTTACTCGTGGAGCGGGGATTACACAGATACGCAGTATTTT
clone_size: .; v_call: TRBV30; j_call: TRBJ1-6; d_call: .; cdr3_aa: CAWSLQGEPLHF; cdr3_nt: TGTGCCTGGAGTCTACAGGGCGAGCCCCTCCACTTT
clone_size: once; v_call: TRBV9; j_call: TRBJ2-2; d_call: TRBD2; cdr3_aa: CASSVAPASGGNTGELFF; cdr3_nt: TGTGCCAGCAGCGTAGCTCCGGCTAGCGGGGGGAACACCGGGGAGCTGTTTTTT
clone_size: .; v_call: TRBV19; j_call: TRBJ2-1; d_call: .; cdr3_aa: CASSIYNEQFF; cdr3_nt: TGTGCCAGTAGTATCTACAATGAGCAGTTCTTC
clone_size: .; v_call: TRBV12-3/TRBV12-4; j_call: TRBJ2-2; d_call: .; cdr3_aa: CASSFLRDGELFF; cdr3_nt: TGTGCCAGCAGTTTTTTACGTGACGGGGAGCTGTTTTTT
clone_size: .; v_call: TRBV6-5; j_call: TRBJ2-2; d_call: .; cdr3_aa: CASSYGANTGELFF; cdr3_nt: TGTGCCAGCAGTTATGGAGCGAACACCGGGGAGCTGTTTTTT
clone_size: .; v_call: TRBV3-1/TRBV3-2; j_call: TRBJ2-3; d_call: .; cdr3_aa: CASSQGLWAVGDTQYF; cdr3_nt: TGTGCCAGCAGCCAAGGACTGTGGGCTGTGGGAGATACGCAGTATTTT
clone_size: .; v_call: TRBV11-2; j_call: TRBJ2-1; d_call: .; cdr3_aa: CASSPRLATYNEQFF; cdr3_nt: TGTGCCAGCAGCCCCCGGCTAGCGACGTACAATGAGCAGTTCTTC
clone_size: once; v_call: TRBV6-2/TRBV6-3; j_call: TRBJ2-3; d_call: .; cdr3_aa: CASGQATDTQYF; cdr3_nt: TGTGCCAGCGGCCAAGCCACAGATACGCAGTATTTT
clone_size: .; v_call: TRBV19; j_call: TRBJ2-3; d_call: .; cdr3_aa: CASNKGDTSTDTQYF; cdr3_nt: TGTGCCTCTAACAAGGGGGATACTAGCACAGATACGCAGTATTTT
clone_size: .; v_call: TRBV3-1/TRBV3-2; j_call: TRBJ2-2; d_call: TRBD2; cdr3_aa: CASSPNSGGPFANTGELFF; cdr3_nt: TGTGCCAGCAGCCCGAATAGCGGGGGGCCGTTCGCGAACACCGGGGAGCTGTTTTTT
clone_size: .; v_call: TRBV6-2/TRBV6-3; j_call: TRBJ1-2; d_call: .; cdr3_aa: CASSPVIVEGYTF; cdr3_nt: TGTGCCAGCAGCCCCGTCATCGTTGAGGGCTACACCTTC
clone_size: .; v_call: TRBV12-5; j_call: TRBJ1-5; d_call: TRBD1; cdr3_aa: CASQGGLGQPQHF; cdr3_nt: TGTGCTTCGCAGGGGGGGTTGGGTCAGCCCCAGCATTTT
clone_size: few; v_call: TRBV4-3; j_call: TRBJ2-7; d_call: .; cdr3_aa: CASSQEGQDFDEQYF; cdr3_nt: TGCGCCAGCAGCCAAGAAGGCCAGGACTTCGACGAGCAGTACTTC